This T cell receptor (beta chain) was profiled in a study of OX40 agonist ivuxolimab in advanced cancers. Concerning the study at large: Ivuxolimab was a fully human IgG2 agonistic monoclonal antibody targeting the costimulatory receptor OX40 (CD134). A male proportion of around 80% and a mean age of about 60 years, ranging from about 20 to 79, were recorded for the dose-escalation cohort. Among the 50 to 55 dose-escalation patients, roughly 20 had hepatocellular carcinoma, 15 or so melanoma, 9 renal cell carcinoma and 9 head and neck cancer. Peripheral TCRbeta sequencing was intended to test whether TCR sequence diversity was altered and clonal T-cell expansion was caused by ivuxolimab. Intravenous ivuxolimab was administered to patients every 2 weeks at six dose levels: 0.01, 0.1, 0.3, 1.5, 3 and 10 mg/kg. Prior anti-PD-1, anti-PD-L1 or anti-CTLA-4 therapy was permitted, and about two fifths of dose-escalation patients had received checkpoint inhibitors. Three dose-escalation patients achieved partial responses, one with hepatocellular carcinoma and two with cutaneous melanoma. The paper describes the monotherapy dose-escalation part (N = 52 patients) of the phase I trial of ivuxolimab. What the research found in general, with its limitations: At doses of 0.1 to 3.0 mg/kg, clonal expansion of both CD4+ and CD8+ T cells in blood was seen between baseline and week 6. The antigen specificity of the peripheral T cells that underwent clonal expansion was not determined. Partial responders in the 0.1-3.0 mg/kg groups had among the lowest normalized peripheral clonal expansion, especially among CD8+ T cells. Low levels of normalized T-cell clonal expansion were also seen in some nonresponding patients. On average, CD8+ T cells showed more expanded clones than CD4+ T cells after ivuxolimab.

The trial excluded patients who had a history of autoimmune disease or who were on systemic immunosuppression. Peripheral blood for TCR sequencing was drawn from every dose cohort at baseline, at cycle 4 day 1 and at cycle 7 day 1. Samples were obtained from an open-label, multicenter, first-in-human phase I dose-escalation trial of ivuxolimab. Adults with locally advanced or metastatic melanoma, renal cell, hepatocellular, or head and neck squamous cell carcinoma were enrolled in the trial. Before TCR sequencing, CD4+ T cells and CD8+ T cells were sorted from peripheral blood as separate populations. Via the germline V gene, CDR1 is SGHDN and CDR2 FVKESK. The V and J ends are trimmed by 4 bases and 7 bases, leaving 10 bases between them. Counted from cysteine to phenylalanine, this CDR3 has 12 amino acids. The only DNA kept is the CDR3, 36 bases in frame from the first base. Turning to this clone: Its cognate antigen has yet to be identified. No base-level quality is on record; no much larger clone is a single base apart.

Genomic DNA was extracted from sorted cells for sequencing of the TCRbeta CDR3 region. The immunoSEQ Assay was used for sequencing of TCRbeta CDR3 regions. Imported from immuneACCESS, the table was reduced by TCRdb to in-frame sequences with V and J called. These copies leave out some clones; in studies compared against another copy, an unresolved V gene accounts for under half, and the cause of the remainder is not known. Present in this sample are tens of thousands of clones, 65% to 90% of which were seen just once. The ten largest clones capture around 0.9% of the sample. This receptor was identified in an adult with an advanced solid tumor such as melanoma, head and neck, liver or kidney cancer. Here the sequenced sample was CD4+ or CD8+ T cells sorted from blood, taken in a trial of the OX40 agonist ivuxolimab. The chain links TRBV14 with TRBJ1-2, with no reliable assignment of the D segment. The nucleotides read TGTGCCAGCAGCCCACTGTCCCGTGGCTACACCTTC. Its translation is CASSPLSRGYTF.